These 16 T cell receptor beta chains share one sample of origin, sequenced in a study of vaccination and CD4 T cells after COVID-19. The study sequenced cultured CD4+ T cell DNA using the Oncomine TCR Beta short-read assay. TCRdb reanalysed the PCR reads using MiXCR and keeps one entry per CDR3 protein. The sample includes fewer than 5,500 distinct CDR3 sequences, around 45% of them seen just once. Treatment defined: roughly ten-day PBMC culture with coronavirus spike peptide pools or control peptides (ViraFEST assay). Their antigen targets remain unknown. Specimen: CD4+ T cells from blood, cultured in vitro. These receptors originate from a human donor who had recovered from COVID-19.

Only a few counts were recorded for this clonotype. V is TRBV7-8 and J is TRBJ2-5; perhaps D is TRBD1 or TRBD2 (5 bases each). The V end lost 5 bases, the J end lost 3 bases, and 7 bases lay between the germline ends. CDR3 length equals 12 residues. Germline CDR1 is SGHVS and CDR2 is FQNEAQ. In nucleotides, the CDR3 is TGTGCCAGCAGCCGGGGCGAAGAGACCCAGTACTTC. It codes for CASSRGEETQYF.

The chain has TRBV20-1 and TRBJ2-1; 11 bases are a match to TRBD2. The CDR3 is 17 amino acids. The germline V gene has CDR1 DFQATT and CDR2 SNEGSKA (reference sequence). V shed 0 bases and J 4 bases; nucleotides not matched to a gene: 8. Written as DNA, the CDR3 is TGCAGTGCTAGAGATTTAAAGCGGACTAGCGGGTACAATGAGCAGTTCTTC. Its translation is CSARDLKRTSGYNEQFF.

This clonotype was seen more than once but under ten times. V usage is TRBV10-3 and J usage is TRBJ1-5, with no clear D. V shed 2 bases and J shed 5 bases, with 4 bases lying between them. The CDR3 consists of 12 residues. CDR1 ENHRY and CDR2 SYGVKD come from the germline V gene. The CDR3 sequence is CAISEGDQPQHF. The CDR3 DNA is TGTGCCATCAGTGAGGGTGATCAGCCCCAGCATTTT.

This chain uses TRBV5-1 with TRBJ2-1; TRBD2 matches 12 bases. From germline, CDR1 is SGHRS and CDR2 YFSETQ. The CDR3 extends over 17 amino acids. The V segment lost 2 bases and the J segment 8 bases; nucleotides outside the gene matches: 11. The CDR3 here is CASSFRAGTSGRDEQFF. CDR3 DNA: TGCGCCAGCAGCTTCCGGGCCGGGACTAGCGGGCGTGATGAGCAGTTCTTC.

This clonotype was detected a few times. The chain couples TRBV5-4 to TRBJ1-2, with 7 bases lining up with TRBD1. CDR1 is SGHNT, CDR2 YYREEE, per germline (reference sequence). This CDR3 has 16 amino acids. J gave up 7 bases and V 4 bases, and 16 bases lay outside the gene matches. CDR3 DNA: TGTGCCAGCAGCGTAGACAGGGATCCCGCGTTAGCTGGCTACACCTTC. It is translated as CASSVDRDPALAGYTF.

In nucleotides, the CDR3 is TGTGCCAGCAGTTACTCGACAGTCAACTATGGCTACACCTTC. Amino acids: CASSYSTVNYGYTF. The rearrangement uses TRBV6-5 and TRBJ1-2; tentatively, D is TRBD1 (5 bases). This CDR3 comprises 14 residues. V gave up 0 bases and J gave up 2 bases, with 7 bases separating them. Germline CDR1 MNHEY, CDR2 SVGAGI.

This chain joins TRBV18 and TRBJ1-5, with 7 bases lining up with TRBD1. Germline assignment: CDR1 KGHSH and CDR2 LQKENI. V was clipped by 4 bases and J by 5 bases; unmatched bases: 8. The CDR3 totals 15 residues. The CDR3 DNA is TGTGCCAGCTCACGAAGGGAGGGACAGTATCAGCCCCAGCATTTT. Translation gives CASSRREGQYQPQHF. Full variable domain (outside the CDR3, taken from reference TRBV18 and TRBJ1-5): NAGVMQNPRHLVRRRGQEARLRCSPMKGHSHVYWYRQLPEEGLKFMVYLQKENIIDESGMPKERFSAEFPKEGPSILRIQQVVRGDSAAYFCASSRREGQYQPQHFGDGTRLSIL.

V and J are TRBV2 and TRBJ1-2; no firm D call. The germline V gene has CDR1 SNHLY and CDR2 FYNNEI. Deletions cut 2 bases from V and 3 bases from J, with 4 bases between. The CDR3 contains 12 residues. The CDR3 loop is CASSEQHYGYTF. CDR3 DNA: TGTGCCAGCAGTGAACAACACTATGGCTACACCTTC.

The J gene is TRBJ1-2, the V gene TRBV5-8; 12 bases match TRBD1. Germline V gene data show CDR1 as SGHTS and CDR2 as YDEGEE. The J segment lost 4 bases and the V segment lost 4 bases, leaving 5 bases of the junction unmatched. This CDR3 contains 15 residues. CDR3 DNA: TGTGCCAGCAGCGGGGACAGGGGGCTTGGCTATGGCTACACCTTC. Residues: CASSGDRGLGYGYTF.

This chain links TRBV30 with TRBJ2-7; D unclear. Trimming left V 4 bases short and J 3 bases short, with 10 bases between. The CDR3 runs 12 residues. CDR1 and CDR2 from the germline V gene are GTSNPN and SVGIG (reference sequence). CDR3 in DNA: TGTGCCTGGAAAGGCTACAACTACGAGCAGTACTTC. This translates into CAWKGYNYEQYF.

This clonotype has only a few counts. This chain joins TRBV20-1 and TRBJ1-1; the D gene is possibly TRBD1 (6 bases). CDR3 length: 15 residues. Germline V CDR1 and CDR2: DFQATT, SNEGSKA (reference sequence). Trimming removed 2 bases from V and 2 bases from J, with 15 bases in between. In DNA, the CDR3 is TGCAGTGCTAGAATACCGGGACAAAGAAACACTGAAGCTTTCTTT. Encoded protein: CSARIPGQRNTEAFF.

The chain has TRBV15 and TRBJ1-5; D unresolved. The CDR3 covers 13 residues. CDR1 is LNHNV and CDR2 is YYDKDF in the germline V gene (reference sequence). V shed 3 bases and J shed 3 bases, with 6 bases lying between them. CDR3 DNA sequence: TGTGCCACCAGCAGTTACCCCAATCAGCCCCAGCATTTT. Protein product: CATSSYPNQPQHF.

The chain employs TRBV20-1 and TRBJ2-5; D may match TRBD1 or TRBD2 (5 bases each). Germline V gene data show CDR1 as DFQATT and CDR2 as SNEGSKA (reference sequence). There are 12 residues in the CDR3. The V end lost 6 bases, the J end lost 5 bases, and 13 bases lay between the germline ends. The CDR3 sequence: CSAGDPRETQYF. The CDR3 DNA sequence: TGCAGTGCGGGGGACCCCAGGGAGACCCAGTACTTC.

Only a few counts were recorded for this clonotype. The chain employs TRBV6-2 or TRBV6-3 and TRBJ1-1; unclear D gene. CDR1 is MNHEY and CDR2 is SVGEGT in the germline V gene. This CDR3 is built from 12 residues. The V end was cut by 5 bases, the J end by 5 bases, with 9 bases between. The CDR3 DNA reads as TGTGCCAGCAGTAATGGGGTTACTGAAGCTTTCTTT. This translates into CASSNGVTEAFF.

The CDR3 bases are TGTGCCAGCAGTTACGGGACGGCCAGCTCCTACGAGCAGTACTTC. It translates to CASSYGTASSYEQYF. V is TRBV6-5 and J is TRBJ2-7; D tentatively fits TRBD1 or TRBD2 (5 bases each). V lost 2 bases to trimming and J lost 0 bases, with 11 bases between them. This CDR3 contains 15 residues. Per germline, CDR1 MNHEY and CDR2 SVGAGI.

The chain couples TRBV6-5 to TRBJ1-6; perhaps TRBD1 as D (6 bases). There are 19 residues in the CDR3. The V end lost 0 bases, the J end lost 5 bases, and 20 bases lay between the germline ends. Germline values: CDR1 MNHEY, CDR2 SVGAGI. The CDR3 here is CASSYSWGGGGFHNSPLHF. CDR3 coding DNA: TGTGCCAGCAGTTACTCGTGGGGTGGGGGCGGGTTTCATAATTCACCCCTCCACTTT.